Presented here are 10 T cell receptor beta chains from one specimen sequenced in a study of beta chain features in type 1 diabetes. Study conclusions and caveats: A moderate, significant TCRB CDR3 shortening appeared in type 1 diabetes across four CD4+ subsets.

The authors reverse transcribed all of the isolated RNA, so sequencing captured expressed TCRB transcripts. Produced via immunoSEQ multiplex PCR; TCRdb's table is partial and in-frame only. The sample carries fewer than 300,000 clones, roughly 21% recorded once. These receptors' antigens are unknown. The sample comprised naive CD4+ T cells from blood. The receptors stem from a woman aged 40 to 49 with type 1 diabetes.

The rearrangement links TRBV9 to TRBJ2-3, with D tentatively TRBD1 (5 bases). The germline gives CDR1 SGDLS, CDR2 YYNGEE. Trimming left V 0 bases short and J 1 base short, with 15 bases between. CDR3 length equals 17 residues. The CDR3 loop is CASSVEQGDLRTDTQYF. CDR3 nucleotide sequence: TGTGCCAGCAGCGTAGAGCAGGGCGACCTTCGCACAGATACGCAGTATTTT. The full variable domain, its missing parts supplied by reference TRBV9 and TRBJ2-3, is DSGVTQTPKHLITATGQRVTLRCSPRSGDLSVYWYQQSLDQGLQFLIQYYNGEERAKGNILERFSAQQFPDLHSELNLSSLELGDSALYFCASSVEQGDLRTDTQYFGPGTRLTVL.

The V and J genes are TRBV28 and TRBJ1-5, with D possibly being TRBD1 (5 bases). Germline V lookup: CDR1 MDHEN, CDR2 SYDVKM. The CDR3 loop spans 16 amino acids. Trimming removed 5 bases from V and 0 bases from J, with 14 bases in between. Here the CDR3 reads CASSGGAFYSNQPQHF. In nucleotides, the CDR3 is TGTGCCAGCAGTGGTGGGGCATTCTATAGCAATCAGCCCCAGCATTTT. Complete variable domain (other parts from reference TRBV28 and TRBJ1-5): DVKVTQSSRYLVKRTGEKVFLECVQDMDHENMFWYRQDPGLGLRLIYFSYDVKMKEKGDIPEGYSVSREKKERFSLILESASTNQTSMYLCASSGGAFYSNQPQHFGDGTRLSIL.

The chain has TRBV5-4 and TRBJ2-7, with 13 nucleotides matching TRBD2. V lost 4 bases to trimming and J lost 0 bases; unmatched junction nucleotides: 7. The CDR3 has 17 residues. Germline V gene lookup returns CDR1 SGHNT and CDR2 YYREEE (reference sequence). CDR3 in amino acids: CASSRGTSGVSSYEQYF. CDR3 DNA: TGTGCCAGCAGCCGTGGGACTAGCGGGGTTAGCTCCTACGAGCAGTACTTC.

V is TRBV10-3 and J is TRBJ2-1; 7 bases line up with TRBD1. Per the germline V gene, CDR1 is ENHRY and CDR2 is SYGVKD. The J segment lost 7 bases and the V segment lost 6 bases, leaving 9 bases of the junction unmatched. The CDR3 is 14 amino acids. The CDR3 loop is CAIRPTTGWNEQFF. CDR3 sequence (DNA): TGTGCCATCAGGCCGACGACAGGGTGGAATGAGCAGTTCTTC.

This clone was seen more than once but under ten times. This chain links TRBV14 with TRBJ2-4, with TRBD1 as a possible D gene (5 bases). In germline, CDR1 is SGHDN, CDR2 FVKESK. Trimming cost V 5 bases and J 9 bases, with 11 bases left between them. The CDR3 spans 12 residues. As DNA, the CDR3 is TGTGCCAGCAGCTCAGGGTCGAGCATTCAGTACTTC. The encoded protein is CASSSGSSIQYF.

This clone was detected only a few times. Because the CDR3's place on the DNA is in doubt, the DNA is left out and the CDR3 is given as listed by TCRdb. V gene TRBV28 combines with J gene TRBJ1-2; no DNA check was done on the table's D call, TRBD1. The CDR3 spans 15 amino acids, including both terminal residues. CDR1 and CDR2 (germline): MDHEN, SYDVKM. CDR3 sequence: CATVPGGQGNYGYTF.

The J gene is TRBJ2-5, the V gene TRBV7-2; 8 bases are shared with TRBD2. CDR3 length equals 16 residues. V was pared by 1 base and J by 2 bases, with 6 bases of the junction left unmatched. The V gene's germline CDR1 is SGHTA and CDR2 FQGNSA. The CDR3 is CASSLVWTGGQETQYF. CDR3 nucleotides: TGTGCCAGCAGCTTAGTCTGGACGGGAGGGCAAGAGACCCAGTACTTC.

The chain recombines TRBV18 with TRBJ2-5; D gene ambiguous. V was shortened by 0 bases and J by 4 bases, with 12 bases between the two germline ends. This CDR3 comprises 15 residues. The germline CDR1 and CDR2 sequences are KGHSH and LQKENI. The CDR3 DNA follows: TGTGCCAGCTCACCACCACCGGAGCACGGAGAGACCCAGTACTTC. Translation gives CASSPPPEHGETQYF.

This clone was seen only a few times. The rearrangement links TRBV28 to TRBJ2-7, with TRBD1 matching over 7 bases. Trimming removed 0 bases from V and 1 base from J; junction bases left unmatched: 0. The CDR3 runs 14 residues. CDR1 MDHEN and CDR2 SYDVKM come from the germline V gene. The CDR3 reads CASSLWDRSYEQYF. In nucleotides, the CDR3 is TGTGCCAGCAGTTTATGGGACAGGTCCTACGAGCAGTACTTC.

As DNA, the CDR3 is TGTGCCAGCAGCTCGGGACACTCTGGGGCCAACGTCCTGACTTTC. Translation gives CASSSGHSGANVLTF. This chain links TRBV7-2 with TRBJ2-6; D is perhaps TRBD1 (6 bases). Per germline, CDR1 SGHTA and CDR2 FQGNSA. Trimming shortened V by 4 bases and J by 0 bases, and 7 bases separated the two germline ends. This CDR3 is built from 15 residues.